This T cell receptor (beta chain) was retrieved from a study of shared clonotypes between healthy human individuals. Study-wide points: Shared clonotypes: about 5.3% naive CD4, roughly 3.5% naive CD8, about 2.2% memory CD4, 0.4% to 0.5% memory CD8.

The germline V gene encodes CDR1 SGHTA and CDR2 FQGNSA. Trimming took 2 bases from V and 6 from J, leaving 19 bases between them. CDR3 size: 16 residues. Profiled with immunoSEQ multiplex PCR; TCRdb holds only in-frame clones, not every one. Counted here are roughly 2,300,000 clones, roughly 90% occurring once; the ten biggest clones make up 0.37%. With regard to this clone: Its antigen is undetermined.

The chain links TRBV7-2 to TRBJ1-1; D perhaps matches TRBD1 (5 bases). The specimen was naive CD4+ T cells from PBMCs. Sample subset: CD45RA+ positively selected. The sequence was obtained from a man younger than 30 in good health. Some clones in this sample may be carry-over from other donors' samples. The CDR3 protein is CASSLQIGGGWPEAFF. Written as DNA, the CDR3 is TGTGCCAGCAGCTTACAGATTGGTGGGGGTTGGCCTGAAGCTTTCTTT. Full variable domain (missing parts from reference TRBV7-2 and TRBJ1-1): GAGVSQSPSNKVTEKGKDVELRCDPISGHTALYWYRQSLGQGLEFLIYFQGNSAPDKSGLPSDRFSAERTGGSVSTLTIQRTQQEDSAVYLCASSLQIGGGWPEAFFGQGTRLTVV.